This T cell receptor (beta chain) derives from a study of lymphopenia after photon versus proton radiotherapy. Sequencing used immunoSEQ multiplex PCR; TCRdb keeps in-frame clones, though not all of them. The repertoire holds about 50,000 clones, roughly 90% seen once, with approximately 18% in the top ten. Whole-study findings and limits: Better survival with proton therapy was suggested as possible, not demonstrated. In patients who died, overall survival fell as post-nadir TCR diversity dropped more. After the lymphocyte nadir, photon-treated repertoires showed oligoclonal expansion, especially of CD8+ Temra cells. Relative stability marked proton patients; photon patients lost diversity and naive cells.

Regarding this clone: The antigen is unknown.

Germline-derived CDR1 and CDR2 are MNHNS and SASEGT. This CDR3 has 15 residues. V was shortened by 7 bases and J by 1 base, with 16 bases between the two germline ends. The source material was peripheral blood, sampled from a patient treated with photon-based radiotherapy. The TCR comes from a woman between 40 and 50 years old with cholangiocarcinoma. The chain joins TRBV6-1 to TRBJ1-1, with TRBD1 as a possible D gene (5 bases). CDR3 nucleotides: TGTGCCAGCACGGGCCACAGGAATGCGAACACTGAAGCTTTCTTT. It encodes CASTGHRNANTEAFF.